What follows is one T cell receptor (beta chain) and its context. Its antigen is still unknown. From the 5' RACE reads, TCRdb called clonotypes with MiXCR, one entry per CDR3 protein. The data show hundreds of thousands of distinct CDR3 sequences, about an eighth seen once. This specimen belongs to a study of CD8 T cells in ankylosing spondylitis. Study-wide findings and caveats: What appeared characteristic of ankylosing spondylitis blood was a TCR beta motif of eight highly homologous variants. Disease-linked clones had a CD8+ phenotype and relatively low frequency in peripheral blood.

The V and J ends lost 0 bases and 7 bases, in that order; junction bases with no gene match: 3. Germline V gives CDR1 SGDLS, CDR2 YYNGEE. This CDR3 is 16 amino acids long. The sequencing input was blood, either unsorted or a sorted T cell fraction (not recorded which). V is TRBV9 and J is TRBJ1-6; 11 bases map to TRBD1. This TCR came from a male donor with ankylosing spondylitis. The CDR3 DNA is TGTGCCAGCAGCGTAGAAGGGACAGGGGGGAATTCACCCCTCCACTTT. Encoded protein: CASSVEGTGGNSPLHF.